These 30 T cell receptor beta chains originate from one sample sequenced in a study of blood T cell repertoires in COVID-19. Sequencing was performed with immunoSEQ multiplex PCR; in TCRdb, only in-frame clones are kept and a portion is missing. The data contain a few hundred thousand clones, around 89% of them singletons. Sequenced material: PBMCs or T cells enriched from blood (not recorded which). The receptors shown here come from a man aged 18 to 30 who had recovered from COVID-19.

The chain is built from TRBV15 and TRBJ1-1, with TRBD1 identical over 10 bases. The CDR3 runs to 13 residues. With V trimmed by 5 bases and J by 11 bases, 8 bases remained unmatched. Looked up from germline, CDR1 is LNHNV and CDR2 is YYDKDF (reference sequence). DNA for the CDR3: TGTGCCACCAGCCAGACAGGGGGCGCAACGGCTTTCTTT. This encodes CATSQTGGATAFF. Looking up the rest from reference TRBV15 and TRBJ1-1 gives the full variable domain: DAMVIQNPRYQVTQFGKPVTLSCSQTLNHNVMYWYQQKSSQAPKLLFHYYDKDFNNEADTPDNFQSRRPNTSFCFLDIRSPGLGDTAMYLCATSQTGGATAFFGQGTRLTVV.

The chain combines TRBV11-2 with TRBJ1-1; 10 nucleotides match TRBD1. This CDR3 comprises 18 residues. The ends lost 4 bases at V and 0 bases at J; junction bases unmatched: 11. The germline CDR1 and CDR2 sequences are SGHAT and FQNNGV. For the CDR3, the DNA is TGTGCCAGCAGCTCCAGATGGGACAGGGGACGAATGAACACTGAAGCTTTCTTT. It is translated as CASSSRWDRGRMNTEAFF.

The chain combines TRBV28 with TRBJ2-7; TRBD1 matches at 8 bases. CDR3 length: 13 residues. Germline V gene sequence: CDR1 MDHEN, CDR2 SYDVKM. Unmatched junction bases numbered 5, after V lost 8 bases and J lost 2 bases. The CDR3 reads CASGTGPAYEQYF. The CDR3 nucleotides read TGTGCCAGCGGGACAGGTCCAGCCTACGAGCAGTACTTC.

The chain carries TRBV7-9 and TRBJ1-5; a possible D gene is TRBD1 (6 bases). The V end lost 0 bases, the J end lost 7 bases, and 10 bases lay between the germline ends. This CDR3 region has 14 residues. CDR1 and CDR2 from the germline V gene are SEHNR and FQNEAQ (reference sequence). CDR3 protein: CASSLAGGGQPQHF. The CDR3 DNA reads TGTGCCAGCAGCTTAGCAGGGGGGGGGCAGCCCCAGCATTTT.

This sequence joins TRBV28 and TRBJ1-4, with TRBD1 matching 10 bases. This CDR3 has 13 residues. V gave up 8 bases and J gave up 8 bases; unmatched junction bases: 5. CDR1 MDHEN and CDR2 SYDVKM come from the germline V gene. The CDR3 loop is CASLRQGAEKLFF. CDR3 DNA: TGTGCCAGCTTAAGACAGGGGGCGGAAAAACTGTTTTTT.

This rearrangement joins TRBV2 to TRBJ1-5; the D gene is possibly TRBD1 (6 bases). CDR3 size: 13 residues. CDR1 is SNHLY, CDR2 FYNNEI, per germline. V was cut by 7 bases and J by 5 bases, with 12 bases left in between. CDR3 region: CASTGQRDQPQHF. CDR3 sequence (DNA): TGTGCCAGCACCGGACAGAGAGATCAGCCCCAGCATTTT.

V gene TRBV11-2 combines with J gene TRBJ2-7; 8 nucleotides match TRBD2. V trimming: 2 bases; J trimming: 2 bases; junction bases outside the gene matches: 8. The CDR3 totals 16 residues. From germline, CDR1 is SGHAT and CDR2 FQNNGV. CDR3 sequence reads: CASSLLAGGAPYEQYF. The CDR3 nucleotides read TGTGCCAGCAGCTTATTGGCGGGGGGTGCACCCTACGAGCAGTACTTC.

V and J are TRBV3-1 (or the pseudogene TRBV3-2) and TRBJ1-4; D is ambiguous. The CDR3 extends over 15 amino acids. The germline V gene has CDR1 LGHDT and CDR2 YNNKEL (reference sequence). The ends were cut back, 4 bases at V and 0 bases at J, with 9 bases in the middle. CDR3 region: CASSRNSATNEKLFF. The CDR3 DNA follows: TGTGCCAGCAGCCGCAACAGTGCAACTAATGAAAAACTGTTTTTT.

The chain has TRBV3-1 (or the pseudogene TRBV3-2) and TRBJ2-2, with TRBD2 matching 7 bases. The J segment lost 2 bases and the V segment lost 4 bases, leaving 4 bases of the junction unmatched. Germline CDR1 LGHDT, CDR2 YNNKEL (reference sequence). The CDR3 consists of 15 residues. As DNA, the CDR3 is TGTGCCAGCAGCCTCCGGGGGGTTAACACCGGGGAGCTGTTTTTT. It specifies CASSLRGVNTGELFF.

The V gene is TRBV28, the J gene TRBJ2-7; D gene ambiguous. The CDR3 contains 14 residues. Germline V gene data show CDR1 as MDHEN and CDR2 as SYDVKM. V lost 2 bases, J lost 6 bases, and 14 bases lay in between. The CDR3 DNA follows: TGTGCCAGCAGTTTACCCCACCGCGCGTCCGAGCAGTACTTC. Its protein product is CASSLPHRASEQYF.

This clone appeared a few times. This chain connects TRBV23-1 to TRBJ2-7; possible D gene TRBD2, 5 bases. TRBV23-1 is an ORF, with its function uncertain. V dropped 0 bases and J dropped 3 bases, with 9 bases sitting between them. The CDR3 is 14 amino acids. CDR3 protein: CASSQSREIYEQYF. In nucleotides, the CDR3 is TGCGCCAGCAGTCAATCGAGGGAGATCTACGAGCAGTACTTC.

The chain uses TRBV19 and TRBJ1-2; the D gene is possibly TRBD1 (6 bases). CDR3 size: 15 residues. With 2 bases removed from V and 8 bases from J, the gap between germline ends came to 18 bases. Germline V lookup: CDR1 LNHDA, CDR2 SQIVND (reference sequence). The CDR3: CASSINRLETGGYTF. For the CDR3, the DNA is TGTGCCAGTAGTATAAACCGTTTAGAGACAGGAGGCTACACCTTC. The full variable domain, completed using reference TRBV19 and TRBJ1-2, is DGGITQSPKYLFRKEGQNVTLSCEQNLNHDAMYWYRQDPGQGLRLIYYSQIVNDFQKGDIAEGYSVSREKKESFPLTVTSAQKNPTAFYLCASSINRLETGGYTFGSGTRLTVV.

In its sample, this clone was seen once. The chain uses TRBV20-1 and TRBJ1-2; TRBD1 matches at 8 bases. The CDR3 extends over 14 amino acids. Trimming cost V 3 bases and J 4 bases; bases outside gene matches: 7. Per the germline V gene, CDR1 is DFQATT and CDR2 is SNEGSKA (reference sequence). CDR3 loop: CSASPSGGSYGYTF. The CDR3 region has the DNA TGCAGTGCTAGTCCTTCAGGGGGCAGCTATGGCTACACCTTC.

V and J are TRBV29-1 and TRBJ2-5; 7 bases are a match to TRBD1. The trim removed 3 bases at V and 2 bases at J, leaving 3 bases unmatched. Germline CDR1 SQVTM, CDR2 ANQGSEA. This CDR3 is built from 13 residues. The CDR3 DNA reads TGCAGCGTTGAGGGGACAGCTCAAGAGACCCAGTACTTC. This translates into CSVEGTAQETQYF.

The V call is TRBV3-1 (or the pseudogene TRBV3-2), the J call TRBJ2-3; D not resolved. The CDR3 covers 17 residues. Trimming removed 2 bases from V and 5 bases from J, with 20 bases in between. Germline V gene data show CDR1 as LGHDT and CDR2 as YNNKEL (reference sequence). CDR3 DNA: TGTGCCAGCAGCCAATATTCCGGCCACTTACGGAGAGATACGCAGTATTTT. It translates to CASSQYSGHLRRDTQYF.

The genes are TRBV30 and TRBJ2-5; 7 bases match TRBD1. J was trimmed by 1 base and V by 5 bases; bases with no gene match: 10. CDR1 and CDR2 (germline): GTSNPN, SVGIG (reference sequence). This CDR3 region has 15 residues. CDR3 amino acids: CAWEGATGIQETQYF. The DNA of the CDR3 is TGTGCCTGGGAGGGGGCTACGGGGATCCAAGAGACCCAGTACTTC. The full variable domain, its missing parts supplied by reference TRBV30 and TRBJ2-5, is SQTIHQWPATLVQPVGSPLSLECTVEGTSNPNLYWYRQAAGRGLQLLFYSVGIGQISSEVPQNLSASRPQDRQFILSSKKLLLSDSGFYLCAWEGATGIQETQYFGPGTRLLVL.

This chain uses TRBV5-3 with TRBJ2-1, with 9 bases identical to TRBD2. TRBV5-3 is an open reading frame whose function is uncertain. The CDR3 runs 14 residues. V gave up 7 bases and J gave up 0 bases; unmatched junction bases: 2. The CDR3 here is CARHSGSSYNEQFF. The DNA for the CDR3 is TGTGCCAGACATAGCGGGAGCTCCTACAATGAGCAGTTCTTC.

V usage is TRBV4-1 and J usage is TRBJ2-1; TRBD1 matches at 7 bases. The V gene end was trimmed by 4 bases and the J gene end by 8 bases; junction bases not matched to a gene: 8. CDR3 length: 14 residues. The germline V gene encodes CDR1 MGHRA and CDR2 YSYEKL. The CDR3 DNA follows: TGCGCCAGCAGCCCGCAGGGACAGATTCATGAGCAGTTCTTC. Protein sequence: CASSPQGQIHEQFF.

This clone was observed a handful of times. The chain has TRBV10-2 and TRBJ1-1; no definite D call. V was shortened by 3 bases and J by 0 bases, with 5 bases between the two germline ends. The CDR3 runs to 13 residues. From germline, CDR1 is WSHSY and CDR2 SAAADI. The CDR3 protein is CASSESVNTEAFF. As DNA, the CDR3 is TGCGCCAGCAGTGAATCCGTGAACACTGAAGCTTTCTTT.

CDR3 nucleotides: TGTGCCAGTAGTTTCGGGTTCGGCACAGATACGCAGTATTTT. Translated, it gives CASSFGFGTDTQYF. This chain uses TRBV19 with TRBJ2-3; unclear D gene. The CDR3 runs 14 residues. Trimming took off 5 bases at V and 1 base at J, with 10 bases between the two ends. CDR1 is LNHDA, CDR2 SQIVND, per germline (reference sequence).

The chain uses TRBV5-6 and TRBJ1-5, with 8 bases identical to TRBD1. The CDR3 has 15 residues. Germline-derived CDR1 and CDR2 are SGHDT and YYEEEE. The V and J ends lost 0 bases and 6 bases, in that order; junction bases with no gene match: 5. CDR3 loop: CASSLGRTGSQPQHF. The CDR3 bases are TGTGCCAGCAGCTTGGGGAGGACAGGGAGTCAGCCCCAGCATTTT.

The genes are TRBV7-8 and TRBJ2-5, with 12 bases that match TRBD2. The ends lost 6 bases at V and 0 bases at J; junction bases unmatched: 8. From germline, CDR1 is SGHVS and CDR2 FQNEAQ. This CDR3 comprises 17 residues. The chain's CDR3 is CASSRWTSGVNQETQYF. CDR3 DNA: TGTGCCAGCAGTAGATGGACTAGCGGGGTGAACCAAGAGACCCAGTACTTC.

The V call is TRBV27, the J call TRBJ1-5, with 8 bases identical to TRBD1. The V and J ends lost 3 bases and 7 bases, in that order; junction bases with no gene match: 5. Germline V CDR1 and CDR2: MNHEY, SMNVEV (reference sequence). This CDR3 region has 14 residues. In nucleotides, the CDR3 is TGTGCCAGCAGTTTCCAGGGGGCTCAACAGCCCCAGCATTTT. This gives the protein CASSFQGAQQPQHF.

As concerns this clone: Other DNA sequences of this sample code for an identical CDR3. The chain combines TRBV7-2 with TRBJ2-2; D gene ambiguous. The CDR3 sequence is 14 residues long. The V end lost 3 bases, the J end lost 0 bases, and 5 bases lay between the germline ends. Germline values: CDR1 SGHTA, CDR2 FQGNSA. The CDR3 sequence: CASSFGANTGELFF. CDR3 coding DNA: TGTGCCAGCAGCTTTGGAGCGAACACCGGGGAGCTGTTTTTT.

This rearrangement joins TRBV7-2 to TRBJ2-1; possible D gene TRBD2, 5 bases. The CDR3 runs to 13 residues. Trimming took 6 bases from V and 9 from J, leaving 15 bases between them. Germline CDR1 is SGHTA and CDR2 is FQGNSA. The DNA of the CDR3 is TGTGCCAGCAGTTCCGCGGCAGGAGGTGAGCAGTTCTTC. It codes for CASSSAAGGEQFF.

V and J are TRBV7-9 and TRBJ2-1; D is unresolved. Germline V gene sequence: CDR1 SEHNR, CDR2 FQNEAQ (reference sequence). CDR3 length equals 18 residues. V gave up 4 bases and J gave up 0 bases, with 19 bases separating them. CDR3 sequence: CASSYLPYWLSSYNEQFF. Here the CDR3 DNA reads TGTGCCAGCAGCTACCTACCTTACTGGTTATCCTCCTACAATGAGCAGTTCTTC.

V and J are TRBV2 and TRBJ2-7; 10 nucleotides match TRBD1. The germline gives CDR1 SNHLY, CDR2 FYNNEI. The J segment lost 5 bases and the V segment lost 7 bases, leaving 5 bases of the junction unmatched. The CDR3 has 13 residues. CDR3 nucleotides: TGTGCCAGCAAGGGGACAGGGGCGGACGAGCAGTACTTC. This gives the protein CASKGTGADEQYF. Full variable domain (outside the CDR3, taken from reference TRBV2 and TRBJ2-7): EPEVTQTPSHQVTQMGQEVILRCVPISNHLYFYWYRQILGQKVEFLVSFYNNEISEKSEIFDDQFSVERPDGSNFTLKIRSTKLEDSAMYFCASKGTGADEQYFGPGTRLTVT.

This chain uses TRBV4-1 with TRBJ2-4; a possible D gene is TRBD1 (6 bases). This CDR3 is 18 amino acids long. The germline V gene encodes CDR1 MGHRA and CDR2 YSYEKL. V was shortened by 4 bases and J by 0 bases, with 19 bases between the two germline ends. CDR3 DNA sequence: TGCGCCAGCAGCCCACAGGGATTCGCCCGACTAGCCAAAAACATTCAGTACTTC. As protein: CASSPQGFARLAKNIQYF.

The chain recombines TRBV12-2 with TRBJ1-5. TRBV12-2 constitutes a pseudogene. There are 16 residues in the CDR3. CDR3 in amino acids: CASRSTDCHSNQPQHF. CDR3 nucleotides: TGTGCAAGTCGCTCCACGGACTGCCATAGCAATCAGCCCCAGCATTTT.

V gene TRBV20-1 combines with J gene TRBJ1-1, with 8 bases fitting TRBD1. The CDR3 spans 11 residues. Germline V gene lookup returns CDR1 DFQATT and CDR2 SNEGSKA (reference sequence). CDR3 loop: CSGQGSTEAFF. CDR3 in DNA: TGCAGCGGACAGGGCTCAACTGAAGCTTTCTTT.